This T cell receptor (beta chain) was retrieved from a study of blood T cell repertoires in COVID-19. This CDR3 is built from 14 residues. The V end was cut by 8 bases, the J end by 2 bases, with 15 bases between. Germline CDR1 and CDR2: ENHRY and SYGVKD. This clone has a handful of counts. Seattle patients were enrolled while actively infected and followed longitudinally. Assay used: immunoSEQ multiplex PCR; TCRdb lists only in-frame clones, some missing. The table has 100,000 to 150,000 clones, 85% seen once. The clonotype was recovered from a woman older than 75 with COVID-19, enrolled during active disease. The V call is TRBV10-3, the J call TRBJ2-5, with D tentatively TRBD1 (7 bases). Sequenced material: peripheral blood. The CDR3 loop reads CAIASGGSQETQYF. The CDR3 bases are TGTGCCATCGCATCAGGGGGGTCACAAGAGACCCAGTACTTC.